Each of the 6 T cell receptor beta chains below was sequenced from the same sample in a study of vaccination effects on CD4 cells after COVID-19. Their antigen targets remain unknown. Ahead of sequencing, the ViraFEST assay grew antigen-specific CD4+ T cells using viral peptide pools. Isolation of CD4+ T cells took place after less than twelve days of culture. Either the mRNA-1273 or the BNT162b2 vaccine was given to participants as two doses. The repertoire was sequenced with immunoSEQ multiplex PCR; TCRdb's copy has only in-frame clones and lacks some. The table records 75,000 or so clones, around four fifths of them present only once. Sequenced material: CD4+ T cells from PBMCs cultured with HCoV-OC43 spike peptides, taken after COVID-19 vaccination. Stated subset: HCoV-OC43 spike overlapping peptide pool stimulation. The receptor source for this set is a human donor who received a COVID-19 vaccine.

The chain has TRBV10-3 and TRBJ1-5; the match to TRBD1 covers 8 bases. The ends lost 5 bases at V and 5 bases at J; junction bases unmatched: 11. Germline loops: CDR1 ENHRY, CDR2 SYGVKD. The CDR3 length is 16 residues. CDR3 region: CAISPGYGQGDQPQHF. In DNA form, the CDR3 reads TGTGCCATCAGTCCCGGGTATGGACAGGGCGATCAGCCCCAGCATTTT.

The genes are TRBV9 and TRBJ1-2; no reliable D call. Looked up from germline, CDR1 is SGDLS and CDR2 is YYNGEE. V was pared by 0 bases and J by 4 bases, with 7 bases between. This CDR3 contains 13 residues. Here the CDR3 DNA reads TGTGCCAGCAGCGTAGAAGGGTCCTATGGCTACACCTTC. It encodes CASSVEGSYGYTF.

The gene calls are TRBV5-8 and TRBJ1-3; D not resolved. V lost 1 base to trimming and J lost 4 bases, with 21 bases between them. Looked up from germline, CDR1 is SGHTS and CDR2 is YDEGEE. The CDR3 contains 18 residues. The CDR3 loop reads CASSLSPNRETTGNTIYF. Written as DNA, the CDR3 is TGTGCCAGCAGCTTGTCCCCGAACCGGGAAACCACCGGAAACACCATATATTTT.

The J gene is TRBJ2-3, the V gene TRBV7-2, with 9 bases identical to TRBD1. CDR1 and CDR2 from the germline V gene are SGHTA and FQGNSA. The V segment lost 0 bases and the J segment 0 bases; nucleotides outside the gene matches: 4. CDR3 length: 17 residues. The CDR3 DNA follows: TGTGCCAGCAGCTTAGCGGGACAGGGCCGGAGCACAGATACGCAGTATTTT. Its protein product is CASSLAGQGRSTDTQYF.

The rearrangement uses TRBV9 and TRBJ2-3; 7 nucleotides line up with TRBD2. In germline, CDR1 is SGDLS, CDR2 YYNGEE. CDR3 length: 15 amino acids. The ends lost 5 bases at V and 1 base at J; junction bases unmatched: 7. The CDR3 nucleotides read TGTGCCAGCAGTAAACTAGCGTCTGGCACAGATACGCAGTATTTT. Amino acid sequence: CASSKLASGTDTQYF.

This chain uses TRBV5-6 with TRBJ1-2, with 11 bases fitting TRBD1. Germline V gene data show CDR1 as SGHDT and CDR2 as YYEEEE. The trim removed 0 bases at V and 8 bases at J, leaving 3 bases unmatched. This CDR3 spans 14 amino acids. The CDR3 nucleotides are TGTGCCAGCAGCTTGGGGACAGGGGGCTGGGGCTACACCTTC. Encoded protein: CASSLGTGGWGYTF.